The clone carrying this T cell receptor (beta chain) was seen at least ten times. The antigen is not known. The sample originates from a study of T-cell reconstitution after alpha-beta-depleted transplantation in children. Study results and limitations: One year post-transplant, T-cell counts and diversity were largely derived from T cells produced anew. Recipient T cells and thymic progenitors that survived were the source of the high TCRbeta diversity seen at day 60 in some patients.

TCRbeta library preparation incorporated unique molecular identifiers. TCRdb passed the PCR reads through MiXCR, listing each CDR3 protein once. The repertoire holds 250,000 to 300,000 distinct CDR3 sequences, with 10% as singletons. V dropped 4 bases and J dropped 2 bases, with 15 bases sitting between them. This CDR3 spans 15 amino acids. The germline V gene encodes CDR1 SGHRS and CDR2 YFSETQ. This TCR was sampled from a boy in the first two years of life with acute myeloid leukemia, due to receive a stem cell transplant. Here the sequenced sample was PBMCs, taken before TCRalphabeta/CD19-depleted stem cell transplant. The chain employs TRBV5-1 and TRBJ1-2; D may be TRBD1 (6 bases). The CDR3 DNA sequence: TGCGCCAGCAGCCCCCAGCCTACAGGGAACTATGGCTACACCTTC. Its protein product is CASSPQPTGNYGYTF.